This TCR beta chain came from a study of a mutant IDH1 vaccine in newly diagnosed glioma (dated by TCRdb to the early 2020s). Regarding the complete study: Patients were given eight vaccinations, in weeks 1, 3, 5, 7, 11, 15, 19 and 23, which matched visits V03 through V10. Of the 32 patients who were treated, around 60% were male and around 40% were female, and the mean age was around 40 years. Vaccination was initiated 4-6 weeks after radiotherapy alone, or concurrently with temozolomide cycles in the chemotherapy-containing groups. Six visits were used for peripheral blood collection: V03 (baseline), V05, V07, V10, V12 and V13. Longitudinal TCRB deep sequencing was done for 25 to 30 treated patients, wherever samples were available for exploratory analyses. Prior to enrollment, patients had been given standard therapy consisting of radiotherapy alone, temozolomide alone, or radiochemotherapy with temozolomide, with the combination given to most patients.

The time point label here, explained by the study, means: week 11, during vaccination. Every vaccine dose consisted of 300 ug of a 20-mer mutant IDH1 peptide in Montanide, administered subcutaneously together with topical imiquimod. Donors had newly diagnosed WHO grade 3 or 4 IDH1-mutant astrocytomas with loss of nuclear ATRX. The samples were drawn from NOA16, a multicentre, single-arm, open-label phase I trial in Germany that tested a mutant IDH1 peptide vaccine in humans for the first time. Genomic DNA for TCRB sequencing was extracted from EDTA blood using the DNeasy Blood and Tissue Kit. The CDR3 has 15 amino acids, counting the end cysteine and phenylalanine. Of all the DNA, just the CDR3 is kept, 45 bases in frame from base 1. V and J lose 0 bases and 1 base, and a span of 6 bases separates them. CDR1 ENHRY and CDR2 SYGVKD were looked up in the germline V gene. Libraries came from the immunoSEQ multiplex PCR assay. Rearranged TCR beta chain sequences were amplified using the hsTCRB Kit according to the manufacturer's protocol. An Illumina MiSeq was used to sequence the TCRB libraries. Processing in the source paper ran as follows. The proprietary platform of the kit vendor was used for demultiplexing, trimming and gene mapping. TCRdb re-hosts the immuneACCESS table, in-frame sequences only. Its copies lack some clones; in the studies checked, an unresolved V gene accounts for under half of them, and the cause for the rest is not known. Clone size and V and J calls were adopted from that table, with D and trimming inferred from the DNA. This sample is represented by 30,000 to 35,000 clones; nearly 90% of them were singletons. In total, the top ten clones hold about 20% of the sample.

Broader findings and caveats from the paper: PBMC samples for TCRB deep sequencing were selected based on availability. The authors stated that sample limitations prevented analyses of patient blood samples from being reproduced. Immune responses induced by the vaccine were seen in around 94% of patients across multiple MHC alleles. No apparent relationship was observed between pseudoprogression and alterations in the top peripheral T cell clonotypes detected by TCRB sequencing.

Turning to this clone: Its specific antigen is unknown. Base qualities are not recorded, but no much larger clone differs from it by a single base.

This receptor was taken from a man younger than 30 with glioma. This sample comprised PBMCs, obtained from a glioma patient whose treatment included an IDH1 peptide vaccine. In this chain, TRBV10-3 is recombined with TRBJ1-4; TRBD1 is a possible D gene, resting on 5 matching bases. The nucleotide sequence reads as follows: TGTGCCATCAGTGAGTCGGGGGGAACTAATGAAAAACTGTTTTTT. The encoded protein is CAISESGGTNEKLFF.